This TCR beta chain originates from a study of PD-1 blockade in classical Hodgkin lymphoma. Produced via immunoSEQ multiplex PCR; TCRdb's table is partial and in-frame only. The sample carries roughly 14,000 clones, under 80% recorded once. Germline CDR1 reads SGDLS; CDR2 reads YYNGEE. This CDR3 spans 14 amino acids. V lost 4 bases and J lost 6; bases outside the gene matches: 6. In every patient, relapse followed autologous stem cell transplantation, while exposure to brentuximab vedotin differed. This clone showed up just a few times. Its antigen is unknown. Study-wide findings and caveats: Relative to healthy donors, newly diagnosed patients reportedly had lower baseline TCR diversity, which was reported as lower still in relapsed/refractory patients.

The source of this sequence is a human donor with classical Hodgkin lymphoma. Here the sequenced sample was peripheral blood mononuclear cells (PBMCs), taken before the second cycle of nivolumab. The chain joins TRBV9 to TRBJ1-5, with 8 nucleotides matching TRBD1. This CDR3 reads CASSLTGEGQPQHF. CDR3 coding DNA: TGTGCCAGCAGCCTGACAGGGGAAGGTCAGCCCCAGCATTTT. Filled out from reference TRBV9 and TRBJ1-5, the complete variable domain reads DSGVTQTPKHLITATGQRVTLRCSPRSGDLSVYWYQQSLDQGLQFLIQYYNGEERAKGNILERFSAQQFPDLHSELNLSSLELGDSALYFCASSLTGEGQPQHFGDGTRLSIL.